Listed here is a single TCR beta chain. These data originate in a study of blood T cell repertoires in COVID-19. Study information: T cells, B-cell-depleted T cells, or PBMCs supplied cDNA or gDNA.

Participants were aged about 18 to 100 years from 24 US areas. Recovery among Cohort 3 donors was established by two negative PCRs, clearance, or symptom resolution. In the original analysis: How many nucleated cells were present was estimated from reference gene primer amplification. Assay: immunoSEQ multiplex PCR; the TCRdb copy retains only in-frame clones and omits some. That table furnishes V, J and clone size, whereas the DNA furnished D and trimming. The sample holds approximately 450,000 clones; around 89% are singletons and the top ten take 0.95% to 1.2%. The V gene's germline CDR1 is SGHTS and CDR2 YDEGEE. With 6 bases removed from V and 2 bases from J, the gap between germline ends came to 27 bases. The length of the CDR3 is 19 residues.

The rearrangement uses TRBV5-8 and TRBJ1-3; D is perhaps TRBD1 (5 bases). Material for sequencing was PBMCs or T cells enriched from blood (not recorded which). The receptor was derived from a man aged 25 to 45 who had recovered from COVID-19. In DNA form, the CDR3 reads TGTGCCAGCACTCCCGGTCTAATCGGAAGATCAGGGACTGGAAACACCATATATTTT. This translates into CASTPGLIGRSGTGNTIYF.